This T cell receptor (beta chain) emerged from a study of control samples from healthy donors and cancer patients. Sequencing was performed with immunoSEQ multiplex PCR; in TCRdb, only in-frame clones are kept and a portion is missing. The sample contains more than 150,000 clones, 85% to 95% of which appear only once. Trimming cost V 5 bases and J 0 bases, with 13 bases left between them. The CDR3 is made up of 15 amino acids. Germline CDR1 is LNHDA and CDR2 is SQIVND (reference sequence). The rearrangement uses TRBV19 and TRBJ1-1, with no clear D. Sample: blood. This receptor was identified in a man younger than 35 in good health. The CDR3 nucleotides are TGTGCCAGTAGTTTGGCAGGCCTAATGAACACTGAAGCTTTCTTT. It specifies CASSLAGLMNTEAFF.